One sample yielded the 7 T cell receptor beta chains listed below, sequenced in a study of T cells in Graves' hyperthyroidism and ophthalmopathy (dated by TCRdb to about 2019). Library generation was performed with multiplex PCR. Sequencing was carried out with an Illumina HiSeq 2000. TCR beta CDR3 regions were amplified from RNA transcripts. For the first round of RT-PCR on the TCR CDR3, the HTBI primer set was used together with the Qiagen OneStep RT-PCR kit. TCRdb cleaned the public reads at Q25 with fastp, built clones with MiXCR and kept in-frame beta chains. Identical CDR3 proteins give one entry, which carries the most common genes and DNA. The sample table lists 330,000 or so distinct CDR3 sequences, 15% to 20% of them with a count of one. The ten largest clonotypes hold about 16% of the sample. Source material: blood. The receptors derive from a woman aged 35 to 49 with Graves' ophthalmopathy.

This clonotype has a count of ten or more. The rearrangement links TRBV12-3 or TRBV12-4 to TRBJ2-7, with D maybe TRBD1 (6 bases). V lost 5 bases and J 2 bases, leaving 16 bases between the germline ends. This CDR3 is 15 amino acids long. CDR3 DNA: TGTGCCAGCAGTGCGCCTTTCGGACAGACCTACGAGCAGTACTTC. This encodes CASSAPFGQTYEQYF.

There are many counts of this clonotype. The rearrangement links TRBV7-2 to TRBJ2-5; TRBD1 agrees at 11 bases. The CDR3 length is 15 residues. Trimming cost V 1 base and J 5 bases; bases outside gene matches: 3. Per germline, CDR1 SGHTA and CDR2 FQGNSA. The CDR3, as DNA: TGTGCCAGCAGCTTAGGGACAGGGGGCGGGGAGACCCAGTACTTC. It yields the protein CASSLGTGGGETQYF.

The V gene is TRBV28, the J gene TRBJ2-6; D is ambiguous. This CDR3 spans 15 amino acids. From germline, CDR1 is MDHEN and CDR2 SYDVKM. Trimming removed 7 bases at V and 0 bases at J, with 10 bases between. The CDR3 loop is CASNSGISGANVLTF. The CDR3 DNA reads TGTGCCAGCAACTCAGGAATCTCTGGGGCCAACGTCCTGACTTTC.

This clonotype was observed at least ten times. J is TRBJ1-2 and V is TRBV9; perhaps TRBD1 as D (5 bases). From germline, CDR1 is SGDLS and CDR2 YYNGEE. CDR3 length: 15 residues. With 4 bases removed from V and 4 bases from J, the gap between germline ends came to 17 bases. The CDR3 nucleotides read TGTGCCAGCAGCCCCCAGCTTGGACAATTCTATGGCTACACCTTC. This sequence encodes CASSPQLGQFYGYTF.

This clonotype showed up many times. The chain couples TRBV28 to TRBJ1-5; D gene uncertain. This CDR3 contains 15 residues. In germline, CDR1 is MDHEN, CDR2 SYDVKM. V lost 2 bases to trimming and J lost 0 bases, with 8 bases between them. The CDR3 DNA is TGTGCCAGCAGTTTAGGGATCTATAGCAATCAGCCCCAGCATTTT. Translation gives CASSLGIYSNQPQHF.

At least ten counts were recorded for this clonotype. This chain joins TRBV11-2 and TRBJ2-3; 8 positions agree with TRBD1. This CDR3 contains 15 residues. J lost 3 bases, V lost 2 bases, and 4 bases had no gene match. Germline loops: CDR1 SGHAT, CDR2 FQNNGV. CDR3 protein: CASSLQGAATDTQYF. The DNA of the CDR3 is TGTGCCAGCAGCTTACAGGGGGCCGCTACAGATACGCAGTATTTT.

In this sample, this clonotype turned up many times. The chain joins TRBV6-5 to TRBJ1-1; D gene unclear. The ends were cut back, 0 bases at V and 5 bases at J, with 7 bases in the middle. The CDR3 has 13 residues. Looked up from germline, CDR1 is MNHEY and CDR2 is SVGAGI. CDR3 sequence (DNA): TGTGCCAGCAGTTACTCGGGGTATACTGAAGCTTTCTTT. This encodes CASSYSGYTEAFF.